This T cell receptor (beta chain) was captured by sequencing in a study of HIV-infected patients and healthy controls. Findings and caveats of the study: The study did not determine the donors' HLA types. Healthy control repertoires had roughly threefold more distinct CDR3s than untreated HIV+ repertoires, and higher Shannon diversity.

cDNA was made from around 0.5 ug RNA using alpha and beta constant primers. Alpha and beta chain libraries were made separately by chain-specific third strand synthesis with multiplexing indices. TCRdb re-called the 5' RACE reads with MiXCR, one entry per CDR3 protein. The sample contains roughly 9,000 distinct CDR3 sequences, approximately 5% of which appear only once. By proportion, this clonotype is medium-sized. The target antigen is unknown. The repertoire came from unfractionated whole blood and reflected all unsorted peripheral T cells. The germline CDR1 and CDR2 sequences are SGHRS and YFSETQ. With V trimmed by 3 bases and J by 0 bases, 3 bases remained unmatched. This CDR3 spans 15 amino acids.

Sequencing used blood. The receptor comes from an adult in good health. The chain combines TRBV5-1 with TRBJ1-3; 7 nucleotides line up with TRBD1. The CDR3 sequence: CASSSDRDSGNTIYF. In nucleotides, the CDR3 is TGCGCCAGCAGCTCCGACAGGGACTCTGGAAACACCATATATTTT.